Each of the 32 T cell receptor beta chains below was sequenced from the same sample in a study of human T cells and chemical hapten exposure. Time point given: patch test 3, about 24 weeks after DPC sensitization. Regarding treatment: therapeutic diphenylcyclopropenone sensitization with weekly scalp DPC. TCRdb reanalysed the RACE reads using MiXCR and keeps one entry per CDR3 protein. The sample lists fewer than 100,000 distinct CDR3 sequences, roughly 10% occurring once. Sequencing used whole blood, obtained in connection with sensitization to the hapten diphenylcyclopropenone (DPC). Receptors originate from a young woman with alopecia areata. Some clones in this sample may be carry-over from other donors' samples.

This clonotype was counted only a few times. CDR3 amino acids: CASNPGLTRTDTQYF. CDR3 DNA: TGTGCCAGCAATCCCGGGCTTACCCGCACAGATACGCAGTATTTT. The chain recombines TRBV27 with TRBJ2-3, with no clear D. Germline V gives CDR1 MNHEY, CDR2 SMNVEV (reference sequence). This CDR3 has 15 amino acids. V lost 7 bases to trimming and J lost 1 base, with 15 bases between them.

The chain carries TRBV5-1 and TRBJ1-2; D not resolved. Germline lookup yields CDR1 SGHRS and CDR2 YFSETQ. V lost 0 bases, J lost 4 bases, and 7 bases lay in between. This CDR3 comprises 13 residues. The CDR3 region has the DNA TGCGCCAGCAGCTTGGCCTTAGCCTATGGCTACACCTTC. Its translation: CASSLALAYGYTF.

This clonotype was found many times. The chain is built from TRBV29-1 and TRBJ2-3; TRBD2 matches at 7 bases. Germline V gene sequence: CDR1 SQVTM, CDR2 ANQGSEA. CDR3 size: 15 residues. The V segment lost 3 bases and the J segment 5 bases; nucleotides outside the gene matches: 11. This CDR3 is CSVDPSGPGGDTQYF. In nucleotides, the CDR3 is TGCAGCGTTGACCCTAGCGGACCGGGGGGAGATACGCAGTATTTT.

This chain links TRBV4-1 with TRBJ1-2, with 7 bases that match TRBD1. The CDR3 has 14 amino acids. Per the germline V gene, CDR1 is MGHRA and CDR2 is YSYEKL. After removal of 4 bases from V and 1 base from J, the junction contained 3 bases not matched to a gene. CDR3 nucleotides: TGCGCCAGCAGCCTTGACAGGGATAACTATGGCTACACCTTC. Its translation is CASSLDRDNYGYTF.

This clonotype was recorded a few times. V and J are TRBV18 and TRBJ2-7; 8 bases map to TRBD1. CDR3 length equals 15 residues. The trim removed 3 bases at V and 2 bases at J, leaving 6 bases unmatched. Germline-derived CDR1 and CDR2 are KGHSH and LQKENI. CDR3 protein: CASSPSDRVTYEQYF. Here the CDR3 DNA reads TGTGCCAGCTCACCCTCGGACAGGGTTACCTACGAGCAGTACTTC.

This clonotype was recorded at least ten times. The V and J genes are TRBV29-1 and TRBJ2-5; D is possibly TRBD1 or TRBD2 (5 bases each). Looked up from germline, CDR1 is SQVTM and CDR2 is ANQGSEA. This CDR3 is built from 13 residues. The ends were cut back, 7 bases at V and 2 bases at J, with 14 bases in the middle. The CDR3 is CSGGEPLQETQYF. CDR3 in DNA: TGCAGCGGAGGGGAACCGCTTCAAGAGACCCAGTACTTC.

In its sample, this clonotype was seen many times. The V and J genes are TRBV5-6 and TRBJ1-2; D might be TRBD1 (6 bases). This CDR3 contains 12 residues. Trimming cost V 2 bases and J 8 bases, with 10 bases left between them. The germline V gene encodes CDR1 SGHDT and CDR2 YYEEEE. In DNA, the CDR3 is TGTGCCAGCAGCTTAACAGGGATCGGCTACACCTTC. As protein: CASSLTGIGYTF.

This clonotype occurred a few times. The rearrangement joins TRBV5-1 to TRBJ1-6; no firm D call. The CDR3 covers 14 residues. Germline CDR1 is SGHRS and CDR2 is YFSETQ. Trimming left V 4 bases short and J 10 bases short, with 15 bases between. The CDR3 spells CASSLGVAGSPLHF. The CDR3 DNA follows: TGCGCCAGCAGCCTGGGTGTTGCGGGCTCACCCCTCCACTTT.

This clonotype was observed at least ten times. This rearrangement joins TRBV6-2 or TRBV6-3 to TRBJ2-6, with 12 bases that match TRBD2. V trimming: 0 bases; J trimming: 3 bases; junction bases outside the gene matches: 6. The CDR3 is 19 amino acids. Germline assignment: CDR1 MNHEY and CDR2 SVGEGT. CDR3 bases: TGTGCCAGCAGTTACTCGACTAGCGGGAGTTCAAGTGGGGCCAACGTCCTGACTTTC. This gives the protein CASSYSTSGSSSGANVLTF.

This clonotype was counted many times. The CDR3 protein is CASSSLYGRFSGNTIYF. CDR3 DNA sequence: TGTGCCAGCAGCTCCCTATACGGCCGCTTCTCTGGAAACACCATATATTTT. This chain connects TRBV11-2 to TRBJ1-3, with D uncertain. Trimming stripped 4 bases from V and 0 bases from J, with 16 bases between. Germline CDR1 SGHAT, CDR2 FQNNGV. This CDR3 region has 17 residues.

The V call is TRBV14, the J call TRBJ1-1; D is uncertain. Germline lookup yields CDR1 SGHDN and CDR2 FVKESK. Trimming stripped 4 bases from V and 2 bases from J, with 8 bases between. The CDR3 totals 13 residues. In DNA form, the CDR3 reads TGTGCCAGCAGCCGGCAGATCAACACTGAAGCTTTCTTT. Protein: CASSRQINTEAFF.

This chain connects TRBV28 to TRBJ2-3; 8 bases are shared with TRBD1. The CDR3 has 14 residues. The trim removed 3 bases at V and 2 bases at J, leaving 1 base unmatched. CDR1 MDHEN and CDR2 SYDVKM come from the germline V gene. CDR3 bases: TGTGCCAGCAGTTTTCAGGGGGCCACAGATACGCAGTATTTT. This translates into CASSFQGATDTQYF.

The chain uses TRBV5-4 and TRBJ2-3, with D perhaps being TRBD1 or TRBD2 (5 bases each). V shed 3 bases and J shed 2 bases, with 16 bases lying between them. The CDR3 contains 16 residues. The germline gives CDR1 SGHNT, CDR2 YYREEE (reference sequence). In nucleotides, the CDR3 is TGTGCCAGCAGCTCGATGGACTGGGGACCCACAGATACGCAGTATTTT. This translates into CASSSMDWGPTDTQYF.

This clonotype was seen repeatedly, ten times or more. One junction end does not reproduce the germline sequence, and a read error may be involved. Here the CDR3 reads CASSLDPNTEAFF. The CDR3 region has the DNA TGTGCCAGCAGTTTAGACCCGAACACTGAAGCTTTCTTT. The gene calls are TRBV5-1 and TRBJ1-1; no definite D call. The germline CDR1 and CDR2 sequences are SGHRS and YFSETQ. There are 13 residues in the CDR3.

The J gene is TRBJ2-1, the V gene TRBV28; tentative D call: TRBD2 (5 bases). CDR1 is MDHEN, CDR2 SYDVKM, per germline. The CDR3 length is 17 residues. V gave up 3 bases and J gave up 6 bases, with 21 bases separating them. The CDR3 sequence: CASSFGSRLLKFNEQFF. The CDR3 region has the DNA TGTGCCAGCAGTTTTGGCAGTAGACTACTGAAATTCAATGAGCAGTTCTTC.

This clonotype was counted at least ten times. The chain uses TRBV18 and TRBJ1-1; no clear D. The germline gives CDR1 KGHSH, CDR2 LQKENI. The CDR3 spans 14 residues. V was shortened by 5 bases and J by 0 bases, with 10 bases between the two germline ends. CDR3 loop: CASSGVQMNTEAFF. The CDR3 bases are TGTGCCAGCTCAGGGGTACAGATGAACACTGAAGCTTTCTTT.

CDR3 protein: CSARDLVSGSNQPQHF. In nucleotides, the CDR3 is TGCAGTGCTAGAGATCTGGTCAGCGGGAGCAATCAGCCCCAGCATTTT. The chain combines TRBV20-1 with TRBJ1-5; D gene ambiguous. Per germline, CDR1 DFQATT and CDR2 SNEGSKA (reference sequence). Trimming stripped 0 bases from V and 1 base from J, with 13 bases between. The CDR3 loop spans 16 amino acids.

This clonotype has ten or more counts. This chain links TRBV6-2 or TRBV6-3 with TRBJ2-1; 7 positions match TRBD2. CDR3 length: 15 residues. CDR1 and CDR2 (germline): MNHEY, SVGEGT. V was pared by 2 bases and J by 0 bases, with 1 base of the junction left unmatched. The CDR3 sequence: CASSYGGSSYNEQFF. The CDR3 nucleotides are TGTGCCAGCAGTTACGGCGGGAGCTCCTACAATGAGCAGTTCTTC.

This clonotype showed up many times. The chain is built from TRBV5-4 and TRBJ2-2; 11 nucleotides line up with TRBD2. The CDR3 is 16 residues long. Germline V gene lookup returns CDR1 SGHNT and CDR2 YYREEE (reference sequence). V shed 3 bases and J 7 bases; nucleotides not matched to a gene: 8. The CDR3 reads CASSSSGTSGHGELFF. Here the CDR3 DNA reads TGTGCCAGCAGCTCATCCGGGACTAGCGGTCACGGGGAGCTGTTTTTT.

This clonotype has a handful of counts. The chain combines TRBV20-1 with TRBJ2-7, with 8 bases lining up with TRBD2. Germline V gene sequence: CDR1 DFQATT, CDR2 SNEGSKA (reference sequence). CDR3 length equals 17 residues. The V and J ends lost 1 base and 0 bases, in that order; junction bases with no gene match: 11. The CDR3 here is CSARGGEEREFSYEQYF. In DNA, the CDR3 is TGCAGTGCTAGAGGGGGTGAGGAGCGGGAGTTCTCCTACGAGCAGTACTTC.

The chain uses TRBV11-2 and TRBJ2-5, with D possibly matching TRBD2 (5 bases). This CDR3 has 14 residues. V lost 4 bases, J lost 3 bases, and 12 bases lay in between. CDR1 and CDR2 from the germline V gene are SGHAT and FQNNGV. This chain's CDR3 is CASSSPTTEETQYF. For the CDR3, the DNA is TGTGCCAGCAGCTCACCGACTACCGAAGAGACCCAGTACTTC.

This clonotype was seen a few times. The chain recombines TRBV6-2 or TRBV6-3 with TRBJ1-5, with D maybe TRBD1 (6 bases). Looked up from germline, CDR1 is MNHEY and CDR2 is SVGEGT. Trimming removed 6 bases from V and 5 bases from J, with 17 bases in between. CDR3 length: 15 amino acids. CDR3 amino acids: CASSFGGGLHQPQHF. The DNA of the CDR3 is TGTGCCAGCAGCTTTGGCGGGGGCCTTCATCAGCCCCAGCATTTT.

This clonotype was picked up many times. The chain couples TRBV2 to TRBJ2-2; no reliable D call. Per the germline V gene, CDR1 is SNHLY and CDR2 is FYNNEI. The CDR3 runs to 13 residues. V was cut by 4 bases and J by 6 bases, with 9 bases left in between. CDR3 in DNA: TGTGCCAGCAGTGTGACTGAAGCCGGGGAGCTGTTTTTT. Translating it yields CASSVTEAGELFF.

This clonotype showed up many times. The V and J genes are TRBV28 and TRBJ1-2; tentative D call: TRBD1 (5 bases). Trimming cost V 5 bases and J 8 bases, with 27 bases left between them. Germline lookup yields CDR1 MDHEN and CDR2 SYDVKM. This CDR3 has 17 amino acids. The CDR3 loop is CASSAPWGSASSGGYTF. CDR3 sequence (DNA): TGTGCCAGCAGTGCCCCTTGGGGCAGTGCTTCTTCGGGAGGCTACACCTTC.

V and J are TRBV12-3 or TRBV12-4 and TRBJ2-7; D is uncertain. The CDR3 contains 13 residues. V shed 3 bases and J shed 6 bases, with 12 bases lying between them. CDR3 sequence reads: CASSLGTRAEQYV. CDR3 bases: TGTGCCAGCAGTTTGGGCACAAGGGCCGAGCAGTACGTC.

This clonotype was picked up many times. The rearrangement uses TRBV19 and TRBJ2-1; 9 nucleotides line up with TRBD2. Germline trimming cut 1 base from V and 1 base from J; bases unmatched to any gene: 2. The germline V gene encodes CDR1 LNHDA and CDR2 SQIVND (reference sequence). The CDR3 totals 16 residues. The CDR3 spells CASSIVSGRSYNEQFF. Here the CDR3 DNA reads TGTGCCAGTAGTATAGTTAGCGGGAGATCCTACAATGAGCAGTTCTTC. The full variable domain, with the rest looked up from reference TRBV19 and TRBJ2-1, is DGGITQSPKYLFRKEGQNVTLSCEQNLNHDAMYWYRQDPGQGLRLIYYSQIVNDFQKGDIAEGYSVSREKKESFPLTVTSAQKNPTAFYLCASSIVSGRSYNEQFFGPGTRLTVL.

This clonotype was seen a few times. The chain couples TRBV28 to TRBJ2-4; D is possibly TRBD1 (5 bases). Germline V gene data show CDR1 as MDHEN and CDR2 as SYDVKM. V was clipped by 6 bases and J by 16 bases, with 16 bases between them. The CDR3 contains 11 residues. In DNA form, the CDR3 reads TGTGCCAGCAGCGACGCCAGGGTTGTATACTTC. Amino acids: CASSDARVVYF.

This clonotype occurred many times. The CDR3 sequence: CSVGEDGVYNEQFF. CDR3 bases: TGCAGCGTTGGAGAAGACGGGGTTTACAATGAGCAGTTCTTC. The V call is TRBV29-1, the J call TRBJ2-1; tentative D call: TRBD2 (5 bases). From germline, CDR1 is SQVTM and CDR2 ANQGSEA. There are 14 residues in the CDR3. V lost 4 bases and J lost 4, with 14 bases in between.

This chain joins TRBV5-1 and TRBJ1-2; 9 bases match TRBD1. V dropped 3 bases and J dropped 2; count of bases not matched to a gene: 5. Germline V gene sequence: CDR1 SGHRS, CDR2 YFSETQ. The CDR3 loop spans 15 amino acids. CDR3 in amino acids: CASSSGQGMNYGYTF. CDR3 bases: TGCGCCAGCAGCTCTGGACAGGGGATGAACTATGGCTACACCTTC.

This clonotype was seen repeatedly, ten times or more. The CDR3 DNA reads TGCAGCGGGAACAGAGGACAGGGGGCAGATACGCAGTATTTT. It encodes CSGNRGQGADTQYF. The chain employs TRBV29-1 and TRBJ2-3; 10 bases map to TRBD1. Per germline, CDR1 SQVTM and CDR2 ANQGSEA. The junction had 8 bases not matched to a gene; V was cut back by 7 bases and J by 4 bases. This CDR3 has 14 residues.

The J gene is TRBJ1-2, the V gene TRBV30; no firm D call. Trimming shortened V by 4 bases and J by 7 bases, and 10 bases separated the two germline ends. Germline CDR1 GTSNPN, CDR2 SVGIG (reference sequence). The CDR3 has 11 amino acids. The chain's CDR3 is CAWTTVAGYTF. The CDR3 region has the DNA TGTGCCTGGACTACAGTGGCTGGCTACACCTTC. Using reference TRBV30 and TRBJ1-2 for the parts outside the CDR3, the full variable domain is SQTIHQWPATLVQPVGSPLSLECTVEGTSNPNLYWYRQAAGRGLQLLFYSVGIGQISSEVPQNLSASRPQDRQFILSSKKLLLSDSGFYLCAWTTVAGYTFGSGTRLTVV.

In the case of this clonotype: Given a much more abundant clone one base away, this may be a read error. The final CDR3 position lacks the conserved phenylalanine or tryptophan, pointing to a likely read error. J is TRBJ2-5 and V is TRBV10-3, with D possibly TRBD1 on 6 matching bases. V lost 9 bases to trimming and J lost 2 bases, with 13 bases between them. The germline V gene has CDR1 ENHRY and CDR2 SYGVKD. CDR3 length: 13 residues. The CDR3 reads CAITTGQQETQYY. In nucleotides, the CDR3 is TGTGCCATAACGACCGGACAGCAAGAGACCCAGTACTAC.